Given below is one T cell receptor (beta chain) in context. Its antigen is not identified. This specimen belongs to a study of CD8 T cells in ankylosing spondylitis. Broader study findings: In ankylosing spondylitis blood, a motif of roughly 8 highly homologous TCR beta variants appeared characteristic.

This CDR3 has 13 amino acids. Between the trimmed V and J ends, which lost 5 bases and 8 bases, there was a span of 10 bases. Quantitative 5'-RACE was performed with molecular barcodes, and it yielded the TCR beta libraries. TCRdb used MiXCR to reprocess the 5' RACE reads, holding one entry per CDR3 protein. Among tens of thousands of distinct CDR3 sequences listed, 10% were seen once. The origin of this receptor is a male donor with ankylosing spondylitis or in good health (not recorded which). J is TRBJ1-6 and V is TRBV12-3 or TRBV12-4, with D uncertain. Sequencing was done on a sample of blood, either unsorted or a sorted T cell fraction (not recorded which). The CDR3: CASSGYLYSPLHF. CDR3 bases: TGTGCCAGCAGTGGTTACCTTTATTCACCCCTCCACTTT.